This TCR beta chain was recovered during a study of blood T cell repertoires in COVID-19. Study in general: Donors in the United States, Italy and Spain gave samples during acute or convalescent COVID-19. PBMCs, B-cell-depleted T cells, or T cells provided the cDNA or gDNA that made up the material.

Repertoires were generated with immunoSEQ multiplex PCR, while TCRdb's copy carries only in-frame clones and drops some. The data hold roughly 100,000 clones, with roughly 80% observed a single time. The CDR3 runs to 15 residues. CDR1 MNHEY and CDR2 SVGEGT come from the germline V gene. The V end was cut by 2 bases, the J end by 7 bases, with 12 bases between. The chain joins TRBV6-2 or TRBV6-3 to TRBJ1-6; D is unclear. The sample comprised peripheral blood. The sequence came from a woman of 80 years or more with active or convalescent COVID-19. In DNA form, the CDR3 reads TGTGCCAGCAGTTACACCTCTCCGCGGAATTCACCCCTCCACTTT. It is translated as CASSYTSPRNSPLHF.